Shown below are 24 T cell receptor beta chains from a single sample sequenced in a study of T cell repertoires in cytomegalovirus infection. TCRdb itself ran the reads through MiXCR, one entry per CDR3 protein. Altogether 450,000 to 650,000 distinct CDR3 sequences are present, around 27% being singletons, with the ten largest covering approximately 13%. The sequencing sample was made of PBMCs. These receptors originate from a human donor in good health (CMV status not recorded). Some clones in this sample may be carry-over from other donors' samples.

This clonotype came up a few times. V is TRBV7-9 and J is TRBJ2-3; D call uncertain. The CDR3 has 15 residues. V was pared by 7 bases and J by 3 bases, with 17 bases between. CDR1 SEHNR and CDR2 FQNEAQ come from the germline V gene (reference sequence). The CDR3 sequence: CASINGPGMTDTQYF. The CDR3 coding sequence is TGTGCCAGCATCAACGGGCCGGGTATGACAGATACGCAGTATTTT.

The chain uses TRBV27 and TRBJ1-1; unclear D gene. Deletions cut 0 bases from V and 6 bases from J, with 14 bases between. The CDR3 totals 15 residues. Germline assignment: CDR1 MNHEY and CDR2 SMNVEV (reference sequence). The CDR3 DNA sequence: TGTGCCAGCAGTTTATCCCAGTCCGGGATTTCTGAAGCTTTCTTT. It codes for CASSLSQSGISEAFF.

The sample holds many counts of this clonotype. The CDR3 protein is CASSPGRAEAFF. The CDR3 nucleotides read TGTGCCAGCAGCCCGGGAAGGGCTGAAGCTTTCTTT. The chain is built from TRBV12-3 or TRBV12-4 and TRBJ1-1, with D unresolved. With 6 bases removed from V and 6 bases from J, the gap between germline ends came to 11 bases. The length of the CDR3 is 12 residues.

V gene TRBV6-5 combines with J gene TRBJ2-3, with 10 bases matching TRBD2. The length of the CDR3 is 16 residues. Losses at the gene ends were 7 bases for V and 0 bases for J; bases not matched to a gene: 7. Per germline, CDR1 MNHEY and CDR2 SVGAGI. As DNA, the CDR3 is TGTGCCAGCACCCACGGAGCGGGAGGGAGCACAGATACGCAGTATTTT. Translating it yields CASTHGAGGSTDTQYF.

V usage is TRBV11-3 and J usage is TRBJ2-3; 11 bases are shared with TRBD2. The J segment lost 2 bases and the V segment lost 0 bases, leaving 4 bases of the junction unmatched. From germline, CDR1 is SGHNT and CDR2 YENEEA. The CDR3 length is 17 residues. CDR3 region: CASSLEGSGRDTDTQYF. The CDR3 nucleotides are TGTGCCAGCAGCTTAGAAGGTAGCGGGAGGGACACAGATACGCAGTATTTT.

In DNA, the CDR3 is TGTGCCAGCAGTCCCGGTCTGGGGCGGGAGGGCTACAATGAGCAGTTCTTC. Encoded protein: CASSPGLGREGYNEQFF. The rearrangement uses TRBV6-2 or TRBV6-3 and TRBJ2-1; 9 nucleotides align to TRBD2. CDR1 and CDR2 (germline): MNHEY, SVGEGT. CDR3 length: 17 residues. Losses at the gene ends were 5 bases for V and 3 bases for J; bases not matched to a gene: 11.

This clonotype was observed a few times. The rearrangement uses TRBV28 and TRBJ2-5; TRBD2 aligns across 11 bases. CDR1 MDHEN and CDR2 SYDVKM come from the germline V gene. The CDR3 has 16 residues. J lost 1 base, V lost 8 bases, and 9 bases had no gene match. The CDR3 coding sequence is TGTGCCAGCGGGTCACTAGCGGGAGAGGGCCAAGAGACCCAGTACTTC. Residues: CASGSLAGEGQETQYF.

This clonotype occurred many times. This chain links TRBV7-2 with TRBJ2-1; 9 bases align to TRBD2. Per the germline V gene, CDR1 is SGHTA and CDR2 is FQGNSA. Germline trimming cut 3 bases from V and 6 bases from J; bases unmatched to any gene: 6. The CDR3 has 15 amino acids. The CDR3 reads CASSFAGTSFNEQFF. DNA for the CDR3: TGTGCCAGCAGCTTCGCCGGGACTAGCTTCAATGAGCAGTTCTTC.

This chain uses TRBV18 with TRBJ2-7, with TRBD2 matching 11 bases. With V trimmed by 3 bases and J by 3 bases, 4 bases remained unmatched. The germline gives CDR1 KGHSH, CDR2 LQKENI. This CDR3 spans 15 amino acids. The DNA of the CDR3 is TGTGCCAGCTCACCCCCCGGGACTAGCGGCTACGAGCAGTACTTC. Amino acids: CASSPPGTSGYEQYF.

The V call is TRBV4-1, the J call TRBJ2-7, with TRBD1 as a possible D gene (6 bases). The CDR3 runs 18 residues. Per the germline V gene, CDR1 is MGHRA and CDR2 is YSYEKL. V shed 4 bases and J shed 6 bases, with 28 bases lying between them. The CDR3 DNA is TGCGCCAGCAGCCCGAACGAACTTACAGGGCAAGCGGCCTTCGAGCAGTACTTC. It is translated as CASSPNELTGQAAFEQYF.

This clonotype has a count of ten or more. This sequence joins TRBV7-8 and TRBJ1-5, with D uncertain. CDR1 SGHVS and CDR2 FQNEAQ come from the germline V gene. V dropped 5 bases and J dropped 3 bases, with 14 bases sitting between them. This CDR3 has 15 amino acids. CDR3 protein: CASSPAISNNQPQHF. The CDR3 nucleotides are TGTGCCAGCAGCCCGGCCATATCTAACAATCAGCCCCAGCATTTT.

The chain recombines TRBV2 with TRBJ1-2; D gene uncertain. V lost 0 bases and J lost 8, with 16 bases in between. The CDR3 contains 15 residues. Germline assignment: CDR1 SNHLY and CDR2 FYNNEI. The CDR3 DNA sequence: TGTGCCAGCAGTGAAGCGGTCCAGGCTCCGGGGGGCTACACCTTC. As protein: CASSEAVQAPGGYTF.

The chain uses TRBV7-8 and TRBJ1-1; D perhaps matches TRBD1 (6 bases). The CDR3 is 15 residues long. Trimming shortened V by 1 base and J by 3 bases, and 12 bases separated the two germline ends. From germline, CDR1 is SGHVS and CDR2 FQNEAQ. The CDR3 region is CASSLGVRGDTEAFF. Here the CDR3 DNA reads TGTGCCAGCAGCTTAGGGGTAAGGGGGGACACTGAAGCTTTCTTT.

This chain joins TRBV7-2 and TRBJ2-4; 8 bases are shared with TRBD2. Germline CDR1 is SGHTA and CDR2 is FQGNSA. With 5 bases clipped from V and 4 bases from J, the junction kept 4 bases outside the gene matches. CDR3 length equals 14 residues. CDR3 sequence (DNA): TGTGCCAGCAGCCCCCGGGAGGGGAAAAACATTCAGTACTTC. Amino acids: CASSPREGKNIQYF.

This clonotype was observed a few times. This rearrangement joins TRBV7-3 to TRBJ2-1; D is unclear. The CDR3 spans 13 residues. Germline-derived CDR1 and CDR2 are SGHTA and FQGTGA. Between the trimmed V and J ends, which lost 2 bases and 5 bases, there was a span of 7 bases. In DNA, the CDR3 is TGTGCCAGCAGCTTATTTTACGACAATGAGCAGTTCTTC. It codes for CASSLFYDNEQFF.

CDR3: CASRTGPGPEQYV. CDR3 DNA sequence: TGTGCCAGCAGAACAGGGCCTGGGCCCGAGCAGTACGTC. V and J are TRBV6-1 and TRBJ2-7; a weak D match, TRBD1 (6 bases). Germline-derived CDR1 and CDR2 are MNHNS and SASEGT. This CDR3 is built from 13 residues. V lost 6 bases, J lost 6 bases, and 15 bases lay in between.

V and J are TRBV5-1 and TRBJ2-6, with a tentative D call TRBD1 (5 bases). Germline values: CDR1 SGHRS, CDR2 YFSETQ. The CDR3 covers 17 residues. V dropped 1 base and J dropped 4 bases, with 15 bases sitting between them. In DNA form, the CDR3 reads TGCGCCAGCAGCTTGATCCAGGGTTCGGGCGGGGCCAACGTCCTGACTTTC. Translation: CASSLIQGSGGANVLTF.

This clonotype was found a few times. The chain is built from TRBV5-4 and TRBJ2-3; 12 bases line up with TRBD2. CDR1 is SGHNT and CDR2 is YYREEE in the germline V gene (reference sequence). The J segment lost 3 bases and the V segment lost 2 bases, leaving 7 bases of the junction unmatched. The CDR3 consists of 17 residues. As DNA, the CDR3 is TGTGCCAGCAGCTTTCGACTAGCGGGAGATGGGACAGATACGCAGTATTTT. Translating it yields CASSFRLAGDGTDTQYF.

V gene TRBV4-1 combines with J gene TRBJ1-5; D is unresolved. From germline, CDR1 is MGHRA and CDR2 YSYEKL. Trimming removed 0 bases from V and 4 bases from J, with 10 bases in between. The CDR3 is 15 amino acids. The CDR3 spells CASSQEARGNQPQHF. CDR3 in DNA: TGCGCCAGCAGCCAAGAAGCCCGGGGAAATCAGCCCCAGCATTTT.

The rearrangement uses TRBV5-1 and TRBJ2-1, with D possibly being TRBD2 (5 bases). Germline CDR1 and CDR2: SGHRS and YFSETQ. V gave up 4 bases and J gave up 5 bases, with 13 bases separating them. The CDR3 loop spans 14 amino acids. The CDR3 sequence is CASSGTRRDNEQFF. CDR3 in DNA: TGCGCCAGCAGCGGAACTAGGCGTGACAATGAGCAGTTCTTC.

This clonotype was seen a few times. The chain carries TRBV12-3 or TRBV12-4 and TRBJ2-7; D may be TRBD1 or TRBD2 (6 bases each). V was shortened by 3 bases and J by 3 bases, with 12 bases between the two germline ends. The CDR3 consists of 14 residues. In DNA, the CDR3 is TGTGCCAGCAGTTTGTCGGGGGCCAGCTACGAGCAGTACTTC. Protein sequence: CASSLSGASYEQYF.

This sequence joins TRBV4-1 and TRBJ1-1; no firm D call. This CDR3 has 14 amino acids. Trimming removed 4 bases at V and 3 bases at J, with 12 bases between. Germline CDR1 and CDR2: MGHRA and YSYEKL. The CDR3 nucleotides are TGCGCCAGCAGCCGTTACGACCTGGACACTGAAGCTTTCTTT. Its protein is CASSRYDLDTEAFF.

This clonotype occurred many times. The chain recombines TRBV12-3 or TRBV12-4 with TRBJ1-2; D not resolved. V gave up 1 base and J gave up 5 bases, with 8 bases separating them. CDR3 length equals 13 residues. CDR3 region: CASSLGNFYGYTF. CDR3 bases: TGTGCCAGCAGTTTAGGGAACTTTTATGGCTACACCTTC.

This clonotype occurred many times. The rearrangement uses TRBV7-2 and TRBJ2-1; TRBD1 aligns across 9 bases. This CDR3 is built from 13 residues. The germline gives CDR1 SGHTA, CDR2 FQGNSA. V lost 5 bases and J lost 7; bases outside the gene matches: 3. The CDR3 region is CASSKQGANEQFF. The CDR3 DNA reads as TGTGCCAGCAGCAAACAGGGGGCGAATGAGCAGTTCTTC.